The next 14 T cell receptor beta chains were all read from a single sample in a study of regulatory T cells in long-lasting Graves disease. iRepertoire HTBI primers and Arm-PCR of CDR3 regions built TCR beta libraries. TCRdb recomputed calls from the multiplex PCR reads with MiXCR, one row per CDR3 protein. The sample shows about 430,000 distinct CDR3 sequences, 15% of them seen only once. Sample time point: newly diagnosed GD, antithyroid drugs for less than 3 months. Extracted PBMC RNA gave rise to the TCR library. The sample was also linked to a second study, of T cells in Graves' hyperthyroidism and ophthalmopathy.

Sample: peripheral blood mononuclear cells (PBMCs), taken at new diagnosis, from a patient treated with antithyroid drugs. The receptor source for this set is a woman aged 40 to 50 with Graves disease.

The V call is TRBV6-1, the J call TRBJ2-7; D is undetermined. There are 13 residues in the CDR3. CDR1 and CDR2 from the germline V gene are MNHNS and SASEGT. The V and J ends lost 6 bases and 6 bases respectively, with 15 bases between them. CDR3 DNA: TGTGCCAGCAGGCCCCTAACAGTTCTCGAGCAGTACTTC. This translates into CASRPLTVLEQYF.

This clonotype has at least ten counts. The chain recombines TRBV12-3 or TRBV12-4 with TRBJ2-1, with 8 bases identical to TRBD2. V dropped 6 bases and J dropped 6; count of bases not matched to a gene: 10. This CDR3 region has 15 residues. CDR3 amino acids: CASSRGSGGFNEQFF. CDR3 coding DNA: TGTGCCAGCAGCCGAGGGTCGGGAGGGTTCAATGAGCAGTTCTTC.

In this sample, this clonotype turned up many times. V is TRBV2 and J is TRBJ2-2, with TRBD2 matching over 11 bases. Trimming cost V 8 bases and J 6 bases; bases outside gene matches: 5. Germline CDR1 reads SNHLY; CDR2 reads FYNNEI. The CDR3 totals 14 residues. The CDR3 nucleotides read TGTGCCAGCTCCCTAGCGGGAGGAGCCGGGGAGCTGTTTTTT. Encoded protein: CASSLAGGAGELFF. Variable domain in full (rest from reference TRBV2 and TRBJ2-2): EPEVTQTPSHQVTQMGQEVILRCVPISNHLYFYWYRQILGQKVEFLVSFYNNEISEKSEIFDDQFSVERPDGSNFTLKIRSTKLEDSAMYFCASSLAGGAGELFFGEGSRLTVL.

This clonotype was counted many times. This chain joins TRBV7-2 and TRBJ2-7, with D perhaps matching TRBD1 or TRBD2 (5 bases each). V was clipped by 5 bases and J by 6 bases, with 17 bases between them. There are 14 residues in the CDR3. Germline CDR1 SGHTA, CDR2 FQGNSA. CDR3 nucleotide sequence: TGTGCCAGCAGCACCGGGGCCGAAATCTCCGAGCAGTACTTC. It encodes CASSTGAEISEQYF. Variable domain in full (rest from reference TRBV7-2 and TRBJ2-7): GAGVSQSPSNKVTEKGKDVELRCDPISGHTALYWYRQSLGQGLEFLIYFQGNSAPDKSGLPSDRFSAERTGGSVSTLTIQRTQQEDSAVYLCASSTGAEISEQYFGPGTRLTVT.

This clonotype has more than one count but fewer than ten. The chain carries TRBV28 and TRBJ2-3, with 14 bases aligning to TRBD2. Germline trimming cut 10 bases from V and 3 bases from J; bases unmatched to any gene: 12. The CDR3 is 17 amino acids. Per the germline V gene, CDR1 is MDHEN and CDR2 is SYDVKM. Written as DNA, the CDR3 is TGTGCCACCTCGGGGGGACTAGCGGGAGTTGGGACAGATACGCAGTATTTT. Its protein product is CATSGGLAGVGTDTQYF.

This clonotype was picked up many times. The DNA of the CDR3 is TGTGCCAGCAGCTCCTGGGCTGGTTCCTACAATGAGCAGTTCTTC. Its translation: CASSSWAGSYNEQFF. V is TRBV7-3 and J is TRBJ2-1; no firm D call. Germline lookup yields CDR1 SGHTA and CDR2 FQGTGA. The CDR3 has 15 residues. V was cut by 4 bases and J by 1 base, with 11 bases left in between.

This clonotype appeared many times. The rearrangement uses TRBV12-3 or TRBV12-4 and TRBJ2-2; TRBD2 agrees at 15 bases. V trimming: 5 bases; J trimming: 5 bases; junction bases outside the gene matches: 6. The CDR3 is made up of 17 amino acids. The CDR3 nucleotides are TGTGCCAGCAGTCCACGGACTAGCGGGAGGGAGACCGGGGAGCTGTTTTTT. Amino acid sequence: CASSPRTSGRETGELFF.

This clonotype was found many times. J is TRBJ2-5 and V is TRBV2; a possible D gene is TRBD2 (6 bases). There are 17 residues in the CDR3. V was clipped by 6 bases and J by 4 bases, with 24 bases between them. Germline lookup yields CDR1 SNHLY and CDR2 FYNNEI. CDR3 residues: CASRRNRERVQVETQYF. DNA for the CDR3: TGTGCCAGCAGGCGGAACCGGGAGCGGGTGCAGGTAGAGACCCAGTACTTC.

Ten or more counts support this clonotype. The J gene is TRBJ2-3, the V gene TRBV12-3 or TRBV12-4, with D unclear. This CDR3 has 13 amino acids. V gave up 6 bases and J gave up 2 bases, with 9 bases separating them. CDR3 loop: CASSNGDTDTQYF. In DNA, the CDR3 is TGTGCCAGCAGCAATGGAGACACAGATACGCAGTATTTT.

Remarks on this clonotype: A much larger clone sits a single nucleotide away, making a read error possible. The chain has TRBV28 and TRBJ2-1; D could derive from TRBD1 or TRBD2 (5 bases each). The CDR3 is made up of 14 amino acids. Germline V CDR1 and CDR2: MDHEN, SYDVKM. As DNA, the CDR3 is TGTGCCAGCTGTTTCGGGGCAGGAGTAAATGAGCAGTTCTTC. Encoded protein: CASCFGAGVNEQFF.

This rearrangement joins TRBV5-6 to TRBJ2-7; D is ambiguous. The CDR3 is made up of 11 amino acids. Per germline, CDR1 SGHDT and CDR2 YYEEEE. Trimming stripped 0 bases from V and 6 bases from J, with 4 bases between. CDR3 DNA sequence: TGTGCCAGCAGCTTGGACCTCGAGCAGTACTTC. Its translation is CASSLDLEQYF. The complete variable domain, with remaining parts taken from reference TRBV5-6 and TRBJ2-7, reads DAGVTQSPTHLIKTRGQQVTLRCSPKSGHDTVSWYQQALGQGPQFIFQYYEEEERQRGNFPDRFSGHQFPNYSSELNVNALLLGDSALYLCASSLDLEQYFGPGTRLTVT.

This clonotype was detected ten times or more. The rearrangement uses TRBV7-2 and TRBJ2-1; D not resolved. Germline loops: CDR1 SGHTA, CDR2 FQGNSA. V was clipped by 5 bases and J by 0 bases, with 11 bases between them. The CDR3 sequence is 15 residues long. CDR3: CASSLEVSSYNEQFF. The CDR3 DNA follows: TGTGCCAGCAGCCTAGAAGTCAGCTCCTACAATGAGCAGTTCTTC.

V usage is TRBV7-2 and J usage is TRBJ2-1; unclear D gene. Germline V lookup: CDR1 SGHTA, CDR2 FQGNSA. CDR3 length: 15 residues. The V gene lost 1 base and the J gene lost 4 bases, with 11 bases spanning the gap. For the CDR3, the DNA is TGTGCCAGCAGCTTAGGGCTCTCGGGTTACAATGAGCAGTTCTTC. The encoded protein is CASSLGLSGYNEQFF.

This clonotype was recorded many times. The rearrangement uses TRBV14 and TRBJ2-3; tentatively, D is TRBD1 or TRBD2 (5 bases each). CDR1 SGHDN and CDR2 FVKESK come from the germline V gene. V lost 4 bases and J 6 bases, leaving 17 bases between the germline ends. The CDR3 has 15 residues. The CDR3 sequence: CASSPTRQGGDTQYF. The CDR3 DNA reads as TGTGCCAGCAGCCCAACCAGGCAGGGCGGGGATACGCAGTATTTT.